What follows is one T cell receptor (beta chain) and its context. Its antigen remains unidentified. The trim removed 1 base at V and 2 bases at J, leaving 6 bases unmatched. There are 16 residues in the CDR3. Germline V gene sequence: CDR1 SGHRS, CDR2 YFSETQ. This specimen comes from a study of cytomegalovirus exposure and HLA in healthy donors. Study-level points and caveats: Later analysis identified a missense DCLRE1C variant that was linked to TCR beta V- and J-gene trimming.

With 60 Vbeta and 13 Jbeta primers, the PCR was carried out. Method: immunoSEQ multiplex PCR; TCRdb's copy keeps in-frame clones and lacks some. Here the sample spans around 150,000 clones, about 80% being singletons. The chain combines TRBV5-1 with TRBJ2-1, with TRBD1 matching over 7 bases. The receptor was isolated from a man aged 40-49 years in good health and CMV-seropositive. Sequencing was carried out using PBMCs. This chain's CDR3 is CASSLLIGTAYNEQFF. CDR3 DNA sequence: TGCGCCAGCAGCTTGTTAATCGGGACAGCCTACAATGAGCAGTTCTTC.